The present entry profiles one TCR beta chain with its context. The data originate from a study of shared clonotypes between healthy human individuals. Only in-frame clones appear in the TCRdb table, and some are missing; sequencing was by immunoSEQ multiplex PCR. The sample lists under 850,000 clones; 72% were seen once. The receptor was derived from a woman in her 30s in good health. Sequencing input: memory CD4+ T cells sorted from blood. Subset reported: CD45RA-negative fraction.

CDR3 sequence (DNA): TGTGCCAGCAGTCAACTGGGACAGGGTATCGATGGCTACACCTTC. Protein: CASSQLGQGIDGYTF. V usage is TRBV16 and J usage is TRBJ1-2; 9 nucleotides align to TRBD1. CDR1 is KGHSY, CDR2 FQNENV, per germline. The CDR3 has 15 amino acids. With 6 bases clipped from V and 6 bases from J, the junction kept 11 bases outside the gene matches.